This passage covers 10 T cell receptor beta chains from one sample sequenced in a study of blood T cell repertoires in COVID-19. Repertoires were generated with immunoSEQ multiplex PCR, while TCRdb's copy carries only in-frame clones and drops some. The sample records 250,000 or so clones, 80% to 90% being singletons. The sample taken for sequencing was peripheral blood. The receptor source for this set is a man in his fifties or sixties with acute or convalescent COVID-19.

This sequence joins TRBV5-4 and TRBJ2-7; 10 positions match TRBD1. This CDR3 has 15 amino acids. Losses at the gene ends were 1 base for V and 5 bases for J; bases not matched to a gene: 6. In germline, CDR1 is SGHNT, CDR2 YYREEE (reference sequence). CDR3 residues: CASSLKTGGWNEQYF. For the CDR3, the DNA is TGTGCCAGCAGCTTGAAGACAGGGGGCTGGAACGAGCAGTACTTC.

The chain couples TRBV7-2 to TRBJ2-4; TRBD2 aligns across 7 bases. The junction had 5 bases not matched to a gene; V was cut back by 1 base and J by 5 bases. The length of the CDR3 is 15 residues. Germline-derived CDR1 and CDR2 are SGHTA and FQGNSA. For the CDR3, the DNA is TGTGCCAGCAGCTTAGTGGCGGGGGTCGAAAACATTCAGTACTTC. Protein product: CASSLVAGVENIQYF.

This clone was observed once. The rearrangement links TRBV11-2 to TRBJ2-7; 8 bases align to TRBD1. V gave up 5 bases and J gave up 0 bases; unmatched junction bases: 6. The germline CDR1 and CDR2 sequences are SGHAT and FQNNGV. The CDR3 has 15 amino acids. CDR3 loop: CASSDGQGVSYEQYF. DNA of the CDR3: TGTGCCAGCAGCGATGGACAGGGTGTCTCCTACGAGCAGTACTTC.

In its sample, this clone was seen a few times. This chain connects TRBV7-8 to TRBJ1-1; 7 nucleotides match TRBD1. CDR1 is SGHVS and CDR2 is FQNEAQ in the germline V gene. This CDR3 is 13 amino acids long. V trimming: 2 bases; J trimming: 4 bases; junction bases outside the gene matches: 1. CDR3 sequence reads: CASSLRGLTEAFF. DNA for the CDR3: TGTGCCAGCAGCTTAAGGGGGCTCACTGAAGCTTTCTTT.

The rearrangement joins TRBV2 to TRBJ2-7, with TRBD1 identical over 7 bases. CDR3 length: 15 amino acids. CDR1 and CDR2 from the germline V gene are SNHLY and FYNNEI. The junction had 7 bases not matched to a gene; V was cut back by 2 bases and J by 3 bases. DNA of the CDR3: TGTGCCAGCAGTGAAAGGGACAGCCAGCACTACGAGCAGTACTTC. This gives the protein CASSERDSQHYEQYF.

J is TRBJ1-4 and V is TRBV6-5; 10 positions match TRBD1. CDR1 is MNHEY and CDR2 is SVGAGI in the germline V gene. CDR3 size: 14 residues. The J segment lost 6 bases and the V segment lost 8 bases, leaving 6 bases of the junction unmatched. The CDR3 protein is CASAGTGADEKLFF. The CDR3 nucleotides read TGTGCCAGCGCCGGGACAGGGGCGGATGAAAAACTGTTTTTT.

This chain links TRBV6-5 with TRBJ2-2, with 8 nucleotides matching TRBD2. Germline trimming cut 10 bases from V and 0 bases from J; bases unmatched to any gene: 7. In germline, CDR1 is MNHEY, CDR2 SVGAGI. This CDR3 region has 15 residues. CDR3 amino acids: CAIGELAANTGELFF. The DNA of the CDR3 is TGTGCCATCGGGGAACTAGCGGCGAACACCGGGGAGCTGTTTTTT.

The rearrangement links TRBV6-6 to TRBJ2-7; 8 nucleotides align to TRBD1. V was pared by 6 bases and J by 2 bases, with 6 bases of the junction left unmatched. The V gene's germline CDR1 is MNHNY and CDR2 SVGAGI (reference sequence). The CDR3 is 14 residues long. The CDR3 region is CASSSGQGPYEQYF. The CDR3 DNA reads TGTGCCAGCAGCTCCGGACAGGGCCCCTACGAGCAGTACTTC.

The CDR3 protein is CASSLAVHSYEQYF. The CDR3 coding sequence is TGTGCCAGCAGTCTCGCGGTCCATTCCTACGAGCAGTACTTC. The V and J genes are TRBV6-6 and TRBJ2-7; D unresolved. Trimming removed 5 bases from V and 1 base from J, with 12 bases in between. The germline V gene encodes CDR1 MNHNY and CDR2 SVGAGI (reference sequence). The CDR3 covers 14 residues.

The chain couples TRBV7-9 to TRBJ2-7; the D gene is possibly TRBD1 (6 bases). In germline, CDR1 is SEHNR, CDR2 FQNEAQ (reference sequence). V lost 6 bases, J lost 2 bases, and 14 bases lay in between. The CDR3 is 14 amino acids. CDR3 bases: TGTGCCAGCAGTTTAACCGGGACACCCTACGAGCAGTACTTC. Its translation is CASSLTGTPYEQYF.